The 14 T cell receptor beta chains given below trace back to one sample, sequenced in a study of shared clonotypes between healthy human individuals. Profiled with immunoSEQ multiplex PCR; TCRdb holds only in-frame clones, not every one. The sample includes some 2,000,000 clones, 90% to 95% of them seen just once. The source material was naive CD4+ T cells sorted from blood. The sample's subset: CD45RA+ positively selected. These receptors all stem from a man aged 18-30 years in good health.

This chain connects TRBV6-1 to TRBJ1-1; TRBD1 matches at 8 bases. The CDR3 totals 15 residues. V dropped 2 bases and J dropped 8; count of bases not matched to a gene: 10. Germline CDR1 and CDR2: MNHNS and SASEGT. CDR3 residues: CASSEPAGGRQEAFF. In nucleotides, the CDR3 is TGTGCCAGCAGTGAACCCGCAGGGGGCAGACAGGAAGCTTTCTTT.

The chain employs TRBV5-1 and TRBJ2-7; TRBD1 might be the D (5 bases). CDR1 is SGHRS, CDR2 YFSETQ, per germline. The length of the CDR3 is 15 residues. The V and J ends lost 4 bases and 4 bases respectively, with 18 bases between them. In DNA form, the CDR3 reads TGCGCCAGCAGCCCTGGCGATGGGGCGCTATACGAGCAGTACTTC. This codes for CASSPGDGALYEQYF. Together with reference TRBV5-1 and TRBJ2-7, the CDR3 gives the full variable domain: KAGVTQTPRYLIKTRGQQVTLSCSPISGHRSVSWYQQTPGQGLQFLFEYFSETQRNKGNFPGRFSGRQFSNSRSEMNVSTLELGDSALYLCASSPGDGALYEQYFGPGTRLTVT.

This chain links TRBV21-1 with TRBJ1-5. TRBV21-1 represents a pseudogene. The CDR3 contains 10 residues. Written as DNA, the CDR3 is TGTGCCAGCGTCCATCAGCCCCAGCATTTT. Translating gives CASVHQPQHF.

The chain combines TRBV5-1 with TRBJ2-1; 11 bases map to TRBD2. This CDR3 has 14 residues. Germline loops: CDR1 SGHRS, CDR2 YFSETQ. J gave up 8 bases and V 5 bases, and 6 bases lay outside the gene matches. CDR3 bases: TGCGCCAGCAGGCGACTAGCGGGATTGGATGAGCAGTTCTTC. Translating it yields CASRRLAGLDEQFF. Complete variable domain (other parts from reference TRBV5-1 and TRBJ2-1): KAGVTQTPRYLIKTRGQQVTLSCSPISGHRSVSWYQQTPGQGLQFLFEYFSETQRNKGNFPGRFSGRQFSNSRSEMNVSTLELGDSALYLCASRRLAGLDEQFFGPGTRLTVL.

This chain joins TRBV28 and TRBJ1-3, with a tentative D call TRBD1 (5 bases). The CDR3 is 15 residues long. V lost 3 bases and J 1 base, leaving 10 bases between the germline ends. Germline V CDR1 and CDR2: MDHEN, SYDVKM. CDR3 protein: CASSLGWGSGNTIYF. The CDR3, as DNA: TGTGCCAGCAGTTTGGGGTGGGGGTCTGGAAACACCATATATTTT.

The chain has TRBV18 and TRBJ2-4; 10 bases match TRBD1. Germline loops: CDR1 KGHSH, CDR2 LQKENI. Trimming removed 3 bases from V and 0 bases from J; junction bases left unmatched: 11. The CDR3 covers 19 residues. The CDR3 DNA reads TGTGCCAGCTCACCCCCCGGGACAGGGGCTTCCCTAGCCAAAAACATTCAGTACTTC. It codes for CASSPPGTGASLAKNIQYF.

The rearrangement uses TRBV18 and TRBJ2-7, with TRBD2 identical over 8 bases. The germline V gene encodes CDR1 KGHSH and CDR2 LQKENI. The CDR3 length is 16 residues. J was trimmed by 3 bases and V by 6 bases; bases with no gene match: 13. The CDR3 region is CASSTPPSGLIYEQYF. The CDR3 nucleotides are TGTGCCAGCTCTACGCCTCCTAGCGGGCTTATCTACGAGCAGTACTTC.

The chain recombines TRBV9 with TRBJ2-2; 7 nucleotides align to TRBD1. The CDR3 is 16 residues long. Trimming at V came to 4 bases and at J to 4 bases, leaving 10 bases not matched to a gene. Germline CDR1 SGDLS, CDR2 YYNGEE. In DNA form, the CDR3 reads TGTGCCAGCAGCTCATACGACAGGGCGGGCACCGGGGAGCTGTTTTTT. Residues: CASSSYDRAGTGELFF.

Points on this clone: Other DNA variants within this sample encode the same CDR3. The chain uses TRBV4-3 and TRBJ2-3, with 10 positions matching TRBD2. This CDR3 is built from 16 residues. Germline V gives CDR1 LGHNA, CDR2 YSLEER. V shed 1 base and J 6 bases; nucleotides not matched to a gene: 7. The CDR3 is CASSQGPAGGPDTQYF. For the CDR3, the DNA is TGCGCCAGCAGCCAAGGGCCAGCGGGAGGGCCGGATACGCAGTATTTT.

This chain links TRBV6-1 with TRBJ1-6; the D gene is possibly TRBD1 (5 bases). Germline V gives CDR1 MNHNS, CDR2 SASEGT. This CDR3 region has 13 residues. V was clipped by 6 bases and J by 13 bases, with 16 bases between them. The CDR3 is CASRHLDTNPLHF. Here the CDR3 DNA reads TGTGCCAGCAGACACTTGGACACGAACCCCCTCCACTTT.

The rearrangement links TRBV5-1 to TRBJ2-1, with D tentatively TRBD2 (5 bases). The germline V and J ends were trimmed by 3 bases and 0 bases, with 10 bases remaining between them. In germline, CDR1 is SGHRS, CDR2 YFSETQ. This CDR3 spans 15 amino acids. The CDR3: CASSSLDFSYNEQFF. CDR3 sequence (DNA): TGCGCCAGCAGCTCCTTGGACTTCTCCTACAATGAGCAGTTCTTC.

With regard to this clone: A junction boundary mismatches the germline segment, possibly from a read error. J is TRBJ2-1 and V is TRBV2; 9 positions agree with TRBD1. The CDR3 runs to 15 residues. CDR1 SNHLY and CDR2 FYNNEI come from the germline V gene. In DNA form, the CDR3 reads TGTGCCAGCAGAGAAGACAGGGGGTATTACAATGAGCAGTTCTTC. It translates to CASREDRGYYNEQFF.

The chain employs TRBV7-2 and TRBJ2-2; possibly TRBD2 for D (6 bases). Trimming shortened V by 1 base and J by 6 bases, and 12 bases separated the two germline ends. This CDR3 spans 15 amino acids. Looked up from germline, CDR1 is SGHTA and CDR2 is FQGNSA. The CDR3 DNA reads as TGTGCCAGCAGCTTAGGAGTCGGGAGAGCCGGGGAGCTGTTTTTT. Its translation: CASSLGVGRAGELFF.

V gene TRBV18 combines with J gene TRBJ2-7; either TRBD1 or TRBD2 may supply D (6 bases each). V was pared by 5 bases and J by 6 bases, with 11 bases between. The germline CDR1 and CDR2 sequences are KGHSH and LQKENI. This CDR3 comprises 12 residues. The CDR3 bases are TGTGCCAGCTCATTGGAGGGGGTCGAGCAGTACTTC. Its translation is CASSLEGVEQYF.